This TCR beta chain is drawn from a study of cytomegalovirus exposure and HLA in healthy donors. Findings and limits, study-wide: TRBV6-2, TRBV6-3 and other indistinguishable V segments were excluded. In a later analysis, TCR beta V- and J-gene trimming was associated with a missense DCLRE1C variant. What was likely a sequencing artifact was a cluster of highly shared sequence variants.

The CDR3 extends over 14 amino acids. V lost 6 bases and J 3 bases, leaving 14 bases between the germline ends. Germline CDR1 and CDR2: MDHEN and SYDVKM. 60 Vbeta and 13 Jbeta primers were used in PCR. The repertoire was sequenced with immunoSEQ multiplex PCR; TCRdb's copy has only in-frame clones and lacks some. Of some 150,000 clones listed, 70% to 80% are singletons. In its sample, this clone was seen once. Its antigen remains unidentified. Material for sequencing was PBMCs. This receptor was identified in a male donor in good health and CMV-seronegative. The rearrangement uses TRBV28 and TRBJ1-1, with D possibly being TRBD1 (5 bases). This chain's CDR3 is CASSLRVGDTEAFF. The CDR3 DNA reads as TGTGCCAGCAGCCTACGGGTAGGGGACACTGAAGCTTTCTTT.